This T cell receptor (beta chain) was sequenced for a study of CD8+CD57+ T cells in acquired aplastic anemia. Before being chosen for sequencing, patients had shown CD8+CD57+ cell expansion by flow cytometry. This clonotype was detected only once. No antigen is known for it. The CDR3 runs to 15 residues. Germline values: CDR1 SNHLY, CDR2 FYNNEI. The V and J ends lost 7 bases and 0 bases respectively, with 12 bases between them. Genomic DNA templated the TCR beta VDJ and CDR3 profiling. TCRdb re-analysed the reads in MiXCR, keeping a single row per CDR3 protein. Here the sample spans 120,000 or so distinct CDR3 sequences, 58% being singletons. The study, taken as a whole, reports: Statistical testing detected no significant gap in CD8+ Simpson's diversity between patients and controls.

V gene TRBV2 combines with J gene TRBJ1-4, with a possible D match to TRBD1 (5 bases). This clonotype originated in a human donor with aplastic anemia. Sequencing was performed on sorted CD4+, CD8+, or CD8+CD57+ T cells (not recorded which) from PBMCs. The CDR3 spells CASTGIAATNEKLFF. The CDR3 DNA reads TGTGCCAGCACAGGGATAGCAGCAACTAATGAAAAACTGTTTTTT.